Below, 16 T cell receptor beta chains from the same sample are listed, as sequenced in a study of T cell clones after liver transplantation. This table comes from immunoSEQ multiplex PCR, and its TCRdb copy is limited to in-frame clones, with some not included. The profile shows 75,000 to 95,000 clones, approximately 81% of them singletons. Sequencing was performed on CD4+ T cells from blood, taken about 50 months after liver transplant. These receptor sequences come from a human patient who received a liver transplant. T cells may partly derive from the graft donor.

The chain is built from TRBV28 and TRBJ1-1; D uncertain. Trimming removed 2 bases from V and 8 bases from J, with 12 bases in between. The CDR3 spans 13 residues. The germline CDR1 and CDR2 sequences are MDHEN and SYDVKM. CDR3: CASSLVVRREAFF. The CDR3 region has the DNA TGTGCCAGCAGTTTAGTCGTGAGGCGGGAAGCTTTCTTT.

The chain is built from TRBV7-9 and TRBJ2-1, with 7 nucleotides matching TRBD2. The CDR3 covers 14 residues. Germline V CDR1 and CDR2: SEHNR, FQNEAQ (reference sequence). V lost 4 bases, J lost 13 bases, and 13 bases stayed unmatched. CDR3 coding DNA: TGTGCCAGCAGCTCCCCCAGCGGGACCCCCCCCCAGTTCTTC. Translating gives CASSSPSGTPPQFF.

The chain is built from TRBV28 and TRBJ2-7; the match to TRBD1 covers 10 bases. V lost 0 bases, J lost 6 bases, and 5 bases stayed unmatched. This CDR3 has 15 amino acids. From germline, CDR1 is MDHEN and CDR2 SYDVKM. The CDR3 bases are TGTGCCAGCAGTTTATGGACAGGGGGCGCATCCGAGCAGTACTTC. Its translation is CASSLWTGGASEQYF.

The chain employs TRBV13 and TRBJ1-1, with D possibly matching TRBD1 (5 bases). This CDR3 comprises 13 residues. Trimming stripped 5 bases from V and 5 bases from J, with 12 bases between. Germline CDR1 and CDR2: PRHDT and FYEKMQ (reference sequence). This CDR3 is CASSGHGGTEAFF. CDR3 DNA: TGTGCCAGCAGCGGCCATGGGGGGACTGAAGCTTTCTTT.

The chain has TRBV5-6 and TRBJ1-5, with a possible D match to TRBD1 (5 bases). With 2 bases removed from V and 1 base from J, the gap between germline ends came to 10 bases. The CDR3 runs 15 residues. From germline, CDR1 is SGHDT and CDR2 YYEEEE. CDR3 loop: CASSFGQQSNQPQHF. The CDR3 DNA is TGTGCCAGCAGCTTTGGACAACAAAGCAATCAGCCCCAGCATTTT.

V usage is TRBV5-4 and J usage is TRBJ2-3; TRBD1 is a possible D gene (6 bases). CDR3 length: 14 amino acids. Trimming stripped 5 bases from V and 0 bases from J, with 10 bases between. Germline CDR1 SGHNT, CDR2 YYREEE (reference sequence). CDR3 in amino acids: CASSSRGSTDTQYF. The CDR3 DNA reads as TGTGCCAGCAGTTCGAGGGGGAGCACAGATACGCAGTATTTT.

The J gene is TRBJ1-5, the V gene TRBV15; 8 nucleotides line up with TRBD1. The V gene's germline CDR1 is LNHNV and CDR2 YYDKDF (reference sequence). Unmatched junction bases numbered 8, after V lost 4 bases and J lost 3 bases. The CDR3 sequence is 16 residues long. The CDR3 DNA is TGTGCCACCAGCAAACAACAGGGGGAGGTCAATCAGCCCCAGCATTTT. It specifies CATSKQQGEVNQPQHF.

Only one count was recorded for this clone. CDR3 DNA: TGTGCCAGCAGCAAAGGGGGGCGGGGCCGCACAGATACGCAGTATTTT. It encodes CASSKGGRGRTDTQYF. The V and J genes are TRBV11-3 and TRBJ2-3, with D possibly being TRBD1 or TRBD2 (6 bases each). The CDR3 is 16 residues long. V lost 5 bases to trimming and J lost 1 base, with 16 bases between them. Germline loops: CDR1 SGHNT, CDR2 YENEEA.

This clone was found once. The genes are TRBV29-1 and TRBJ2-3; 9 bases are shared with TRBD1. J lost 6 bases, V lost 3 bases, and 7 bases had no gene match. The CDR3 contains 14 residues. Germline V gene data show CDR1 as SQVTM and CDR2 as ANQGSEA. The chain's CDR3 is CSVDRGQGRDTQYF. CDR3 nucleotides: TGCAGCGTTGACCGTGGACAGGGGAGGGATACGCAGTATTTT.

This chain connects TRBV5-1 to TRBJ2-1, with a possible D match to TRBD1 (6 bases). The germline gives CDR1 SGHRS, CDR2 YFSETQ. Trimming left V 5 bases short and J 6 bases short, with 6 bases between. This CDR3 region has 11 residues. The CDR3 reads CASRGGNEQFF. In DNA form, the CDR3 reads TGCGCCAGCAGAGGGGGCAATGAGCAGTTCTTC.

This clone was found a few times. The CDR3 reads CASSSSATDTQYF. In DNA form, the CDR3 reads TGTGCCAGTTCGTCTTCGGCCACAGATACGCAGTATTTT. The chain couples TRBV28 to TRBJ2-3, with no clear D. V shed 9 bases and J shed 2 bases, with 12 bases lying between them. The CDR3 is 13 amino acids. The V gene's germline CDR1 is MDHEN and CDR2 SYDVKM. Full variable domain (missing parts from reference TRBV28 and TRBJ2-3): DVKVTQSSRYLVKRTGEKVFLECVQDMDHENMFWYRQDPGLGLRLIYFSYDVKMKEKGDIPEGYSVSREKKERFSLILESASTNQTSMYLCASSSSATDTQYFGPGTRLTVL.

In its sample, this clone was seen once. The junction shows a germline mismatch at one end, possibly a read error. The CDR3 DNA is TGTGCCAGCAGCCTAAGTCGGCAGAACGCTGAAGCTTTCTTT. Translating gives CASSLSRQNAEAFF. The rearrangement links TRBV4-2 to TRBJ1-1; D uncertain. Germline values: CDR1 LGHNA, CDR2 YNFKEQ. The CDR3 is 14 residues long.

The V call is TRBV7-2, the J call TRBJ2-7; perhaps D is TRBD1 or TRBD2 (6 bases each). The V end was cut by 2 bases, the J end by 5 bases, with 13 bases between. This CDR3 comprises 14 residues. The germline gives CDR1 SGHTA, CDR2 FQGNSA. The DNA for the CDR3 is TGTGCCAGCAGCTTAAACCCGGGGGCCGACGAGCAGTACTTC. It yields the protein CASSLNPGADEQYF.

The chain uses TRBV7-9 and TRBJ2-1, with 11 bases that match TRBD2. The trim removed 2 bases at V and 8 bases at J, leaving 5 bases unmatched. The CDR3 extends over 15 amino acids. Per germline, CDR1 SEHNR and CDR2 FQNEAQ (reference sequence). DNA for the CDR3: TGTGCCAGCAGCTTAAATAGCGGGAGGGTGGATGAGCAGTTCTTC. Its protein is CASSLNSGRVDEQFF.

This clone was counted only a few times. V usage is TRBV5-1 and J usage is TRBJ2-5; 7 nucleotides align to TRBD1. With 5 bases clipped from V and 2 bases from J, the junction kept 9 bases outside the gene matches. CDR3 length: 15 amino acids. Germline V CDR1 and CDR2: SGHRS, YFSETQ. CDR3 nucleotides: TGCGCCAGCAGATCGCGAGGGACAGAACAAGAGACCCAGTACTTC. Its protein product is CASRSRGTEQETQYF. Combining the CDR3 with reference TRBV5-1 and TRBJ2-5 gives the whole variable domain KAGVTQTPRYLIKTRGQQVTLSCSPISGHRSVSWYQQTPGQGLQFLFEYFSETQRNKGNFPGRFSGRQFSNSRSEMNVSTLELGDSALYLCASRSRGTEQETQYFGPGTRLLVL.

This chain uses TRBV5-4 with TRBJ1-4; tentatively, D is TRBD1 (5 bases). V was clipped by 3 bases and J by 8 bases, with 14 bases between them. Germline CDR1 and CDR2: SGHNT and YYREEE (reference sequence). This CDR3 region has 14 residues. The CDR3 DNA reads TGTGCCAGCAGCTCGTCCGGGGACCCCGAAAAACTGTTTTTT. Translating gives CASSSSGDPEKLFF.